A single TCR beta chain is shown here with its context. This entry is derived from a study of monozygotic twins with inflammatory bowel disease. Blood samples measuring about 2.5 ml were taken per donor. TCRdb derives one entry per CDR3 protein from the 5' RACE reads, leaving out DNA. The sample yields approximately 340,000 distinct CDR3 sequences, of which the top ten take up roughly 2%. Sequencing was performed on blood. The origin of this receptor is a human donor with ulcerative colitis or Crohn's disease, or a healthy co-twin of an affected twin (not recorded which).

CDR3 in amino acids: CASSFASGVNNEQFF. V and J are TRBV28 and TRBJ2-1; TCRdb indicates TRBD2, and absent DNA this call remains unverified. Germline CDR1 MDHEN, CDR2 SYDVKM. CDR3 size: 15 residues.